This TCR beta chain emerged from a study of T cell repertoires in cytomegalovirus infection. Overall study context: TCR beta signatures that were public indicated CMV infection and matching HLA type. Study outcomes and limitations: There were HLA-C-restricted CMV-specific TCR beta clonotypes dominating the ex vivo response. Public TCR beta family frequency separated CMV-and-HLA carriers, including in an independent cohort.

TCRdb processed the reads anew with MiXCR; each CDR3 protein has one entry. The sample yields fewer than 550,000 distinct CDR3 sequences, approximately 31% seen once. Comment on this clonotype: Its antigen is unidentified.

The sequenced sample was PBMCs. This receptor was identified in a human donor in good health (CMV status not recorded). Some clones in this sample may be carry-over from other donors' samples.

CDR3 sequence: CASRMSGTGGGETQYF. Here the CDR3 DNA reads TGCGCCAGCAGGATGTCCGGGACAGGGGGCGGGGAGACCCAGTACTTC. The chain joins TRBV5-1 to TRBJ2-5; 12 nucleotides line up with TRBD1. V lost 5 bases, J lost 5 bases, and 10 bases stayed unmatched. Germline CDR1 SGHRS, CDR2 YFSETQ. This CDR3 is built from 16 residues. Full variable domain (remainder filled in from reference TRBV5-1 and TRBJ2-5): KAGVTQTPRYLIKTRGQQVTLSCSPISGHRSVSWYQQTPGQGLQFLFEYFSETQRNKGNFPGRFSGRQFSNSRSEMNVSTLELGDSALYLCASRMSGTGGGETQYFGPGTRLLVL.